The 14 T cell receptor beta chains below all came from one sample that was sequenced in a study of shared clonotypes between healthy human individuals. Clones were read by immunoSEQ multiplex PCR, and TCRdb kept only the in-frame ones, dropping some. This table holds 2 million to 2.5 million clones, around 95% found once. The sequencing input was naive CD4+ T cells sorted from blood. Subset reported: CD45RA+ positively selected. These receptors were collected from a young man in good health.

This chain connects TRBV18 to TRBJ1-2; TRBD1 matches 10 bases. This CDR3 comprises 15 residues. V lost 2 bases and J lost 6; bases outside the gene matches: 6. Germline CDR1 KGHSH, CDR2 LQKENI. CDR3 loop: CASSPGDRGLDGYTF. CDR3 in DNA: TGTGCCAGCTCACCAGGCGACAGGGGGCTGGATGGCTACACCTTC.

The chain employs TRBV7-3 and TRBJ1-6, with TRBD1 matching over 8 bases. The V gene end was trimmed by 5 bases and the J gene end by 6 bases; junction bases not matched to a gene: 6. This CDR3 has 15 residues. Germline V gene lookup returns CDR1 SGHTA and CDR2 FQGTGA. The CDR3 spells CASSMTGDSNSPLHF. The CDR3 region has the DNA TGTGCCAGCAGCATGACAGGGGACAGTAATTCACCCCTCCACTTT.

The CDR3 DNA reads as TGTGCCAGCAGTCGTCGGACAGGGAGGTGGGAAAAACTGTTTTTT. Amino acids: CASSRRTGRWEKLFF. The chain links TRBV6-5 to TRBJ1-4, with 8 bases identical to TRBD1. Germline V lookup: CDR1 MNHEY, CDR2 SVGAGI. CDR3 length: 15 residues. Trimming took 5 bases from V and 8 from J; bases not matched to a gene: 10.

The CDR3 spells CASSSLQGYNEQYF. CDR3 in DNA: TGTGCCAGCAGCTCTTTACAGGGTTACAACGAGCAGTACTTC. The V call is TRBV5-6, the J call TRBJ2-7; weak D call: TRBD1 (6 bases). The CDR3 extends over 14 amino acids. Germline values: CDR1 SGHDT, CDR2 YYEEEE. V was shortened by 3 bases and J by 5 bases, with 15 bases between the two germline ends.

A note on this clone: The same CDR3 arises from other DNA sequences in this sample as well. V gene TRBV19 combines with J gene TRBJ2-5, with D perhaps matching TRBD2 (6 bases). Germline V lookup: CDR1 LNHDA, CDR2 SQIVND (reference sequence). The CDR3 sequence is 13 residues long. V was clipped by 0 bases and J by 4 bases, with 6 bases between them. CDR3 region: CASSIEGGETQYF. DNA of the CDR3: TGTGCCAGTAGTATAGAGGGGGGAGAGACCCAGTACTTC.

The chain has TRBV6-5 and TRBJ2-7; 8 nucleotides align to TRBD2. The CDR3 spans 13 residues. Germline CDR1 and CDR2: MNHEY and SVGAGI. Trimming at V came to 10 bases and at J to 0 bases, leaving 5 bases not matched to a gene. The CDR3 here is CATWTSLSYEQYF. In DNA form, the CDR3 reads TGTGCCACCTGGACTAGCCTCTCCTACGAGCAGTACTTC.

The chain recombines TRBV7-9 with TRBJ1-3; TRBD1 matches at 7 bases. Germline V gene data show CDR1 as SEHNR and CDR2 as FQNEAQ (reference sequence). This CDR3 contains 15 residues. J gave up 2 bases and V 7 bases, and 8 bases lay outside the gene matches. The DNA of the CDR3 is TGTGCCAGCACCCCGCCGACAGGGACTGGAAACACCATATATTTT. It encodes CASTPPTGTGNTIYF. Variable domain in full (rest from reference TRBV7-9 and TRBJ1-3): DTGVSQNPRHKITKRGQNVTFRCDPISEHNRLYWYRQTLGQGPEFLTYFQNEAQLEKSRLLSDRFSAERPKGSFSTLEIQRTEQGDSAMYLCASTPPTGTGNTIYFGEGSWLTVV.

The CDR3 here is CASRNPGTGVRPPYGYTF. The CDR3, as DNA: TGTGCCAGCAGGAACCCCGGGACAGGGGTCCGTCCCCCCTATGGCTACACCTTC. The genes are TRBV6-4 and TRBJ1-2; TRBD1 matches at 10 bases. The CDR3 runs 18 residues. Germline-derived CDR1 and CDR2 are MRHNA and SNTAGT. The ends lost 6 bases at V and 4 bases at J; junction bases unmatched: 17.

In DNA form, the CDR3 reads TGTGCCAGTACCTCCGGGACAGGGCACTATGGCTACACCTTC. It specifies CASTSGTGHYGYTF. The chain couples TRBV19 to TRBJ1-2; TRBD1 aligns across 9 bases. Unmatched junction bases numbered 6, after V lost 7 bases and J lost 3 bases. This CDR3 is 14 amino acids long. Germline V gives CDR1 LNHDA, CDR2 SQIVND (reference sequence).

The chain is built from TRBV10-2 and TRBJ2-2; 7 bases are shared with TRBD2. The trim removed 7 bases at V and 6 bases at J, leaving 11 bases unmatched. Germline CDR1 and CDR2: WSHSY and SAAADI. This CDR3 spans 15 amino acids. The CDR3 loop reads CASTSAGRGAGELFF. In DNA form, the CDR3 reads TGCGCCAGCACGTCGGCAGGACGGGGGGCCGGGGAGCTGTTTTTT.

The sample holds one count of this clone. The DNA for the CDR3 is TGTGCCAGTAGTATCCCGACGGGGGCGGTACCCCAGCATTTT. It translates to CASSIPTGAVPQHF. The chain couples TRBV19 to TRBJ1-5, with D possibly matching TRBD1 (6 bases). The length of the CDR3 is 14 residues. Per the germline V gene, CDR1 is LNHDA and CDR2 is SQIVND (reference sequence). Trimming left V 3 bases short and J 10 bases short, with 16 bases between.

The J gene is TRBJ2-7, the V gene TRBV9; 9 bases are shared with TRBD1. V lost 3 bases and J lost 9; bases outside the gene matches: 7. The CDR3 length is 13 residues. The germline V gene encodes CDR1 SGDLS and CDR2 YYNGEE. The chain's CDR3 is CASSEITGGRQYF. As DNA, the CDR3 is TGTGCCAGCAGCGAAATCACAGGGGGCCGGCAGTACTTC.

The gene calls are TRBV29-1 and TRBJ2-3; D is tentatively TRBD1 or TRBD2 (5 bases each). Trimming cost V 5 bases and J 4 bases, with 10 bases left between them. Germline CDR1 and CDR2: SQVTM and ANQGSEA. The CDR3 is 12 residues long. CDR3 sequence (DNA): TGCAGCGTTTCATCGGGGCCAGATACGCAGTATTTT. It codes for CSVSSGPDTQYF.

This chain uses TRBV2 with TRBJ2-2; TRBD1 aligns across 7 bases. With 6 bases clipped from V and 0 bases from J, the junction kept 4 bases outside the gene matches. The V gene's germline CDR1 is SNHLY and CDR2 FYNNEI. The CDR3 has 15 amino acids. CDR3 in DNA: TGTGCCAGCAGAAGGGACAGCCCGAACACCGGGGAGCTGTTTTTT. Its translation is CASRRDSPNTGELFF. The entire variable domain, with the rest obtained from reference TRBV2 and TRBJ2-2, is as follows: EPEVTQTPSHQVTQMGQEVILRCVPISNHLYFYWYRQILGQKVEFLVSFYNNEISEKSEIFDDQFSVERPDGSNFTLKIRSTKLEDSAMYFCASRRDSPNTGELFFGEGSRLTVL.